Shown below are 10 T cell receptor beta chains from a single sample sequenced in a study of CD8+ T cells in alopecia areata. Extracted RNA was reverse transcribed, and the resulting cDNA served as sequencing template. Libraries were prepared by immunoSEQ multiplex PCR; TCRdb keeps only in-frame clonotypes and omits some of them. Altogether approximately 140,000 clones are present, more than 75% being singletons, with the ten largest covering about 15%. Source: CD8+ T cells sorted from blood, taken at week 0. The receptors derive from a human donor with alopecia areata.

There are a few counts of this clone. The chain employs TRBV29-1 and TRBJ2-5, with 7 bases identical to TRBD2. The J call may be incorrect, as the DNA end agrees better with TRBJ2-7. Germline V gene lookup returns CDR1 SQVTM and CDR2 ANQGSEA. This CDR3 spans 13 amino acids. CDR3 sequence: CSVVTSEAYEQYF. CDR3 coding DNA: TGCAGCGTTGTCACTAGCGAGGCCTACGAGCAGTACTTC.

This clone has a single count. The J gene is TRBJ2-1, the V gene TRBV11-1, with TRBD2 identical over 7 bases. This CDR3 contains 16 residues. Looked up from germline, CDR1 is SGHAT and CDR2 is FQDESV (reference sequence). V lost 0 bases, J lost 0 bases, and 2 bases stayed unmatched. CDR3 sequence: CASSLAGGSSYNEQFF. The CDR3 bases are TGTGCCAGCAGCTTAGCGGGAGGGAGCTCCTACAATGAGCAGTTCTTC.

The V and J genes are TRBV7-2 and TRBJ2-3, with D perhaps matching TRBD2 (5 bases). The CDR3 is made up of 13 amino acids. Between the trimmed V and J ends, which lost 6 bases and 6 bases, there was a span of 13 bases. Germline CDR1 is SGHTA and CDR2 is FQGNSA. The CDR3 spells CASSRGAVDTQYF. CDR3 bases: TGTGCCAGCAGTCGAGGAGCGGTGGATACGCAGTATTTT. Looking up the rest from reference TRBV7-2 and TRBJ2-3 gives the full variable domain: GAGVSQSPSNKVTEKGKDVELRCDPISGHTALYWYRQSLGQGLEFLIYFQGNSAPDKSGLPSDRFSAERTGGSVSTLTIQRTQQEDSAVYLCASSRGAVDTQYFGPGTRLTVL.

The V gene is TRBV7-2, the J gene TRBJ1-3, with D possibly matching TRBD1 (5 bases). Trimming took 5 bases from V and 0 from J, leaving 14 bases between them. This CDR3 spans 16 amino acids. Germline V gene lookup returns CDR1 SGHTA and CDR2 FQGNSA. The CDR3 region has the DNA TGTGCCAGCAGCGGACCGGGGACTAGCTCTGGAAACACCATATATTTT. It is translated as CASSGPGTSSGNTIYF.

This clone was recorded a few times. The gene calls are TRBV5-4 and TRBJ2-7; 8 bases are shared with TRBD2. The CDR3 spans 14 residues. Germline V gives CDR1 SGHNT, CDR2 YYREEE (reference sequence). V lost 5 bases and J lost 6; bases outside the gene matches: 10. CDR3 DNA sequence: TGTGCCAGCAGTTATAGCGGGAAAGGGGGCGAGCAGTACTTC. The encoded protein is CASSYSGKGGEQYF. Using reference TRBV5-4 and TRBJ2-7 for the parts outside the CDR3, the full variable domain is ETGVTQSPTHLIKTRGQQVTLRCSSQSGHNTVSWYQQALGQGPQFIFQYYREEENGRGNFPPRFSGLQFPNYSSELNVNALELDDSALYLCASSYSGKGGEQYFGPGTRLTVT.

The chain employs TRBV19 and TRBJ2-7, with 7 bases fitting TRBD2. Unmatched junction bases numbered 11, after V lost 5 bases and J lost 1 base. The germline CDR1 and CDR2 sequences are LNHDA and SQIVND (reference sequence). CDR3 length equals 16 residues. The CDR3 sequence: CASSGAGGGLSYEQYF. The CDR3 DNA reads as TGTGCCAGTAGTGGGGCTGGCGGGGGACTGTCCTACGAGCAGTACTTC.

J is TRBJ1-1 and V is TRBV19; D is perhaps TRBD1 (6 bases). The CDR3 consists of 13 residues. Germline V gene data show CDR1 as LNHDA and CDR2 as SQIVND (reference sequence). Between the trimmed V and J ends, which lost 7 bases and 0 bases, there was a span of 9 bases. DNA of the CDR3: TGTGCCAGTAAGGACAGCATGAACACTGAAGCTTTCTTT. This translates into CASKDSMNTEAFF.

The V and J genes are TRBV19 and TRBJ2-3; no reliable D call. CDR1 and CDR2 from the germline V gene are LNHDA and SQIVND (reference sequence). Trimming pared 2 bases from V and 0 bases from J, leaving 9 bases between. The CDR3 totals 15 residues. The CDR3 reads CASSILPASTDTQYF. As DNA, the CDR3 is TGTGCCAGTAGTATATTACCAGCTAGCACAGATACGCAGTATTTT.

The genes are TRBV27 and TRBJ2-7; 7 bases match TRBD1. Germline trimming cut 5 bases from V and 0 bases from J; bases unmatched to any gene: 16. The CDR3 runs 18 residues. Germline V CDR1 and CDR2: MNHEY, SMNVEV (reference sequence). CDR3 residues: CASSPSADRVRSSYEQYF. In DNA, the CDR3 is TGTGCCAGCAGTCCTTCAGCCGACAGGGTCCGTAGCTCCTACGAGCAGTACTTC.

This clone came up once. The V gene is TRBV11-2, the J gene TRBJ2-3; tentative D call: TRBD2 (6 bases). The CDR3 runs to 13 residues. CDR1 is SGHAT, CDR2 FQNNGV, per germline. V was trimmed by 2 bases and J by 5 bases, leaving 8 bases between them. DNA for the CDR3: TGTGCCAGCAGCTTACCGGGAGAAGATACGCAGTATTTT. Residues: CASSLPGEDTQYF.